The present T cell receptor beta chain was sequenced within a study of CD8+CD57+ T cells in acquired aplastic anemia. The template for TCR beta VDJ and CDR3 sequence profiling was genomic DNA. TCRdb re-analysed the reads in MiXCR, keeping a single row per CDR3 protein. The table has over 150,000 distinct CDR3 sequences, approximately 44% seen once; the top ten hold about 1.1%. V was shortened by 3 bases and J by 9 bases, with 15 bases between the two germline ends. The CDR3 contains 13 residues. Germline V lookup: CDR1 DFQATT, CDR2 SNEGSKA (reference sequence). The chain employs TRBV20-1 and TRBJ2-1; D might be TRBD2 (7 bases). Source material: sorted CD4+, CD8+, or CD8+CD57+ T cells (not recorded which) from PBMCs. The TCR was taken from a human donor in good health. This CDR3 is CSASGGANSEQFF. The CDR3 DNA reads as TGCAGTGCTAGTGGGGGGGCTAACTCTGAGCAGTTCTTC.